The clone carrying this T cell receptor beta chain was found a few times. Its antigen is unidentified. The sample belongs to a study of cytomegalovirus exposure and HLA in healthy donors. Study-wide results and limits: Specificity of a few CMV-associated chains for CMV antigens was verified in vitro. The study listed approximately 170 cytomegalovirus-associated TCR beta chains. A later examination showed that TCR association rates differed by HLA locus, with DRB1 most and HLA-C fewest.

It was with 60 Vbeta and 13 Jbeta primers that the PCR ran. Profiled with immunoSEQ multiplex PCR; TCRdb holds only in-frame clones, not every one. The sample contains approximately 160,000 clones, approximately 72% of which appear only once. This clonotype was obtained from a man over 45 in good health and CMV-seronegative. The sequencing input was PBMCs.

CDR3 sequence (DNA): TGTGCCAGCAGCCTTCAGAGGGCGGCTGGCTACACCTTC. It encodes CASSLQRAAGYTF. The V gene is TRBV14, the J gene TRBJ1-2, with no clear D. This CDR3 is built from 13 residues. V was shortened by 4 bases and J by 7 bases, with 13 bases between the two germline ends. Germline CDR1 and CDR2: SGHDN and FVKESK.